These T cell receptor beta chains were read from a single sample in a study of regulatory T cells in long-lasting Graves disease. Each CDR3 protein gets one entry after TCRdb re-called the multiplex PCR reads with MiXCR. The profile covers about 320,000 distinct CDR3 sequences, with 18% appearing a single time and around 37% taken by the ten largest. The sequenced sample was peripheral blood mononuclear cells (PBMCs), obtained at new diagnosis, from a patient treated with antithyroid drugs. These receptors all stem from a female donor with Graves disease. Each CDR3 is given with its conserved first and last residue. The D gene is left open where the match is weak. Clone size is stated in some rows and not others, as once, few, many or a class when expanded.

CDR3 length: 18
D gene: TRBD2
clone size: few
V gene: TRBV19
J gene: TRBJ2-3
CDR3 protein: CASSPPPTSGRGTDTQYF
CDR3 DNA: TGTGCCAGTAGTCCCCCCCCGACTAGCGGGAGAGGCACAGATACGCAGTATTTT

CDR3 length: 15
D gene: NA
clone size: many
V gene: TRBV28
J gene: TRBJ2-7
CDR3 protein: CASRPLAGQNYEQYF
CDR3 DNA: TGTGCCAGCAGACCTCTTGCGGGGCAAAACTACGAGCAGTACTTC

CDR3 length: 14
D gene: NA
clone size: many
V gene: TRBV20-1
J gene: TRBJ2-7
CDR3 protein: CSAQAVWTSYEQYF
CDR3 DNA: TGCAGTGCCCAGGCCGTCTGGACTTCCTACGAGCAGTACTTC

CDR3 length: 15
D gene: TRBD2
clone size: NA
V gene: TRBV2
J gene: TRBJ2-7
CDR3 protein: CASSEPAGASYEQYF
CDR3 DNA: TGTGCCAGCAGTGAACCAGCGGGAGCGTCCTACGAGCAGTACTTC

CDR3 length: 16
D gene: TRBD1
clone size: many
V gene: TRBV20-1
J gene: TRBJ2-2
CDR3 protein: CSARDRDRGDTGELFF
CDR3 DNA: TGCAGTGCTAGAGATCGGGACAGGGGAGACACCGGGGAGCTGTTTTTT

CDR3 length: 18
D gene: TRBD2
clone size: NA
V gene: TRBV12-3/TRBV12-4
J gene: TRBJ2-6
CDR3 protein: CASSSSLAGEAGANVLTF
CDR3 DNA: TGTGCCAGCAGTTCTTCACTAGCGGGAGAAGCTGGGGCCAACGTCCTGACTTTC

CDR3 length: 13
D gene: NA
clone size: few
V gene: TRBV30
J gene: TRBJ2-7
CDR3 protein: CAWSAIDTLQEYF
CDR3 DNA: TGTGCCTGGAGTGCCATAGACACGTTACAGGAGTACTTC

CDR3 length: 14
D gene: NA
clone size: NA
V gene: TRBV7-9
J gene: TRBJ1-6
CDR3 protein: CASSLWREDSPLHF
CDR3 DNA: TGTGCCAGCAGCTTGTGGAGGGAGGATTCACCCCTCCACTTT

CDR3 length: 16
D gene: TRBD1
clone size: many
V gene: TRBV28
J gene: TRBJ1-5
CDR3 protein: CASSLSDRAWDQPQHF
CDR3 DNA: TGTGCCAGCAGTTTATCCGACAGGGCCTGGGACCAGCCCCAGCATTTT

CDR3 length: 17
D gene: NA
clone size: few
V gene: TRBV27
J gene: TRBJ2-5
CDR3 protein: CASSYISPPGRKETQYF
CDR3 DNA: TGTGCCAGCAGTTATATATCTCCCCCGGGAAGAAAAGAGACCCAGTACTTC

CDR3 length: 13
D gene: NA
clone size: many
V gene: TRBV11-3
J gene: TRBJ2-5
CDR3 protein: CASSLGGVETQYF
CDR3 DNA: TGCGCCAGCAGCTTGGGAGGCGTAGAGACCCAGTACTTC

CDR3 length: 13
D gene: TRBD2
clone size: many
V gene: TRBV25-1
J gene: TRBJ2-1
CDR3 protein: CASSAGTSGQQFF
CDR3 DNA: TGTGCCAGCAGCGCAGGAACTAGCGGCCAGCAGTTCTTC

CDR3 length: 15
D gene: NA
clone size: NA
V gene: TRBV6-1
J gene: TRBJ1-1
CDR3 protein: CASSERNIMNTEAFF
CDR3 DNA: TGTGCCAGCAGTGAGAGGAATATCATGAACACTGAAGCTTTCTTT

CDR3 length: 15
D gene: TRBD2
clone size: NA
V gene: TRBV24-1
J gene: TRBJ2-1
CDR3 protein: CATSEVAGGRNEQFF
CDR3 DNA: TGTGCCACCAGTGAGGTAGCGGGAGGGCGAAATGAGCAGTTCTTC

CDR3 length: 13
D gene: NA
clone size: many
V gene: TRBV2
J gene: TRBJ1-4
CDR3 protein: CASSAQGGEKLFF
CDR3 DNA: TGTGCCAGCAGTGCTCAAGGGGGTGAAAAACTGTTTTTT

CDR3 length: 13
D gene: TRBD2
clone size: few
V gene: TRBV6-2/TRBV6-3
J gene: TRBJ2-3
CDR3 protein: CASNKREPDTQYF
CDR3 DNA: TGTGCCAGCAACAAGCGGGAGCCAGATACGCAGTATTTT

CDR3 length: 15
D gene: TRBD2
clone size: once
V gene: TRBV2
J gene: TRBJ2-5
CDR3 protein: CASSPTSGSIETQYF
CDR3 DNA: TGTGCCAGCAGCCCAACTAGCGGGAGTATAGAGACCCAGTACTTC

CDR3 length: 13
D gene: NA
clone size: NA
V gene: TRBV6-2/TRBV6-3
J gene: TRBJ2-2
CDR3 protein: CASSEDSAGELFF
CDR3 DNA: TGTGCCAGCAGTGAAGACTCCGCCGGGGAGCTGTTTTTT

CDR3 length: 15
D gene: NA
clone size: many
V gene: TRBV6-1
J gene: TRBJ2-2
CDR3 protein: CASTHPWSNTGELFF
CDR3 DNA: TGTGCCAGCACCCACCCGTGGAGTAACACCGGGGAGCTGTTTTTT

CDR3 length: 16
D gene: TRBD1
clone size: many
V gene: TRBV5-5
J gene: TRBJ2-7
CDR3 protein: CASSFLQGQGAYEQYF
CDR3 DNA: TGTGCCAGCAGCTTCCTCCAGGGACAGGGGGCCTACGAGCAGTACTTC

CDR3 length: 13
D gene: NA
clone size: many
V gene: TRBV14
J gene: TRBJ1-1
CDR3 protein: CASSRSTGSEAFF
CDR3 DNA: TGTGCCAGCAGCCGAAGCACAGGATCTGAAGCTTTCTTT

CDR3 length: 13
D gene: NA
clone size: many
V gene: TRBV28
J gene: TRBJ1-1
CDR3 protein: CASSLTSNTEAFF
CDR3 DNA: TGTGCCAGCAGTTTAACGAGTAACACTGAAGCTTTCTTT

CDR3 length: 12
D gene: NA
clone size: few
V gene: TRBV3-1
J gene: TRBJ1-4
CDR3 protein: CASSSLNEKLFF
CDR3 DNA: TGTGCCAGCAGCTCCCTTAATGAAAAACTGTTTTTT

CDR3 length: 14
D gene: TRBD1
clone size: many
V gene: TRBV6-1
J gene: TRBJ1-1
CDR3 protein: CASNNRGMNTEAFF
CDR3 DNA: TGTGCCAGCAACAACAGGGGGATGAACACTGAAGCTTTCTTT

CDR3 length: 15
D gene: TRBD1
clone size: many
V gene: TRBV2
J gene: TRBJ1-1
CDR3 protein: CASTNSPQGGTEAFF
CDR3 DNA: TGTGCCAGCACCAACAGTCCCCAGGGGGGCACTGAAGCTTTCTTT

CDR3 length: 14
D gene: NA
clone size: NA
V gene: TRBV7-3
J gene: TRBJ2-2
CDR3 protein: CASSYLGATGELFF
CDR3 DNA: TGTGCCAGCAGTTATCTCGGGGCCACCGGGGAGCTGTTTTTT

CDR3 length: 12
D gene: NA
clone size: many
V gene: TRBV15
J gene: TRBJ1-4
CDR3 protein: CATSREAGQLFF
CDR3 DNA: TGTGCCACCAGCAGAGAGGCAGGGCAACTGTTTTTT

CDR3 length: 10
D gene: NA
clone size: many
V gene: TRBV2
J gene: TRBJ1-2
CDR3 protein: CASSDGGYTF
CDR3 DNA: TGTGCCAGCAGCGACGGTGGCTACACCTTC

CDR3 length: 13
D gene: NA
clone size: many
V gene: TRBV12-3/TRBV12-4
J gene: TRBJ2-5
CDR3 protein: CASSSRERETQYF
CDR3 DNA: TGTGCCAGCAGTTCGAGAGAGCGGGAGACCCAGTACTTC

CDR3 length: 13
D gene: TRBD1
clone size: many
V gene: TRBV20-1
J gene: TRBJ1-2
CDR3 protein: CSAPGQGALGYTF
CDR3 DNA: TGCAGTGCTCCGGGACAGGGGGCGCTTGGCTACACCTTC

CDR3 length: 13
D gene: NA
clone size: few
V gene: TRBV6-1
J gene: TRBJ2-5
CDR3 protein: CASRLGHEETQYF
CDR3 DNA: TGTGCCAGCAGGTTGGGACACGAAGAGACCCAGTACTTC

CDR3 length: 15
D gene: TRBD2
clone size: many
V gene: TRBV12-3/TRBV12-4
J gene: TRBJ2-1
CDR3 protein: CASTSTSGTKNEQFF
CDR3 DNA: TGTGCCAGCACCTCGACTAGCGGGACGAAGAATGAGCAGTTCTTC

CDR3 length: 15
D gene: NA
clone size: many
V gene: TRBV28
J gene: TRBJ1-1
CDR3 protein: CASSPVKLVITEAFF
CDR3 DNA: TGTGCCAGCAGTCCTGTTAAACTCGTCATCACTGAAGCTTTCTTT

CDR3 length: 16
D gene: TRBD1
clone size: NA
V gene: TRBV12-3/TRBV12-4
J gene: TRBJ1-2
CDR3 protein: CASSYHGTGVGYGYTF
CDR3 DNA: TGTGCCAGCAGTTATCACGGGACAGGGGTTGGGTATGGCTACACCTTC

CDR3 length: 15
D gene: NA
clone size: many
V gene: TRBV28
J gene: TRBJ1-1
CDR3 protein: CASSLSVWGNTEAFF
CDR3 DNA: TGTGCCAGCAGTTTGTCAGTATGGGGGAACACTGAAGCTTTCTTT

CDR3 length: 14
D gene: TRBD2
clone size: many
V gene: TRBV5-1
J gene: TRBJ2-3
CDR3 protein: CASNPAGGTDTQYF
CDR3 DNA: TGCGCCAGCAACCCAGCGGGAGGCACAGATACGCAGTATTTT

CDR3 length: 14
D gene: TRBD2
clone size: NA
V gene: TRBV29-1
J gene: TRBJ2-1
CDR3 protein: CSVDWASGYNEQFF
CDR3 DNA: TGCAGCGTTGATTGGGCTAGCGGTTACAATGAGCAGTTCTTC

CDR3 length: 15
D gene: TRBD2
clone size: NA
V gene: TRBV2
J gene: TRBJ2-3
CDR3 protein: CASSVASGSTDTQYF
CDR3 DNA: TGTGCCAGCAGTGTCGCTAGCGGGAGCACAGATACGCAGTATTTT

CDR3 length: 14
D gene: NA
clone size: many
V gene: TRBV18
J gene: TRBJ2-4
CDR3 protein: CASSPPGRVNIQYF
CDR3 DNA: TGTGCCAGCTCACCACCGGGCAGGGTAAACATTCAGTACTTC

CDR3 length: 14
D gene: TRBD1
clone size: few
V gene: TRBV28
J gene: TRBJ2-7
CDR3 protein: CASKPTGQVPYWLF
CDR3 DNA: TGTGCCAGCAAACCGACGGGACAGGTCCCATACTGGCTTTTC

CDR3 length: 15
D gene: TRBD1
clone size: many
V gene: TRBV19
J gene: TRBJ2-5
CDR3 protein: CASSLGTGGAETQYF
CDR3 DNA: TGTGCCAGTAGTTTAGGGACAGGGGGCGCGGAGACCCAGTACTTC

CDR3 length: 13
D gene: NA
clone size: many
V gene: TRBV2
J gene: TRBJ2-7
CDR3 protein: CASGHARSYEQYF
CDR3 DNA: TGTGCCAGCGGTCACGCCCGCTCCTACGAGCAGTACTTC